The sequence of this T cell receptor beta chain was determined in a study of blood T cell repertoires in COVID-19. Across the study: Specimens from acute and convalescent COVID-19 originated in the United States, Italy and Spain.

Produced via immunoSEQ multiplex PCR; TCRdb's table is partial and in-frame only. This sample has some 65,000 clones, with approximately 79% found just once. Germline V gives CDR1 LNHDA, CDR2 SQIVND (reference sequence). The CDR3 runs 14 residues. Trimming took 7 bases from V and 4 from J; bases not matched to a gene: 4. The sequencing sample was made of peripheral blood. This clonotype originated in a woman in her 70s with acute or convalescent COVID-19. The gene calls are TRBV19 and TRBJ2-2, with 9 nucleotides matching TRBD2. CDR3 sequence reads: CASMTTSGTGELFF. As DNA, the CDR3 is TGTGCCAGTATGACGACTAGCGGCACCGGGGAGCTGTTTTTT.